The 29 T cell receptor beta chains reported below all come from one sample, sequenced in a study of blood T cell repertoires in COVID-19. Profiled with immunoSEQ multiplex PCR; TCRdb holds only in-frame clones, not every one. The sample lists about 300,000 clones; 75% to 90% were seen once. The sequenced sample was PBMCs or T cells enriched from blood (not recorded which). These receptors were obtained from a man between 60 and 70 years old who had recovered from COVID-19.

V gene TRBV7-2 combines with J gene TRBJ2-1, with D possibly matching TRBD2 (5 bases). The germline gives CDR1 SGHTA, CDR2 FQGNSA. This CDR3 has 14 amino acids. V gave up 3 bases and J gave up 2 bases, with 8 bases separating them. CDR3 protein: CASSFGITYNEQFF. CDR3 nucleotides: TGTGCCAGCAGCTTCGGGATCACCTACAATGAGCAGTTCTTC.

V is TRBV7-2 and J is TRBJ2-1; the D gene is possibly TRBD2 (5 bases). The CDR3 has 15 residues. V gave up 4 bases and J gave up 4 bases, with 14 bases separating them. Germline lookup yields CDR1 SGHTA and CDR2 FQGNSA. The CDR3 DNA reads as TGTGCCAGCAGCTCCGGGTCACGGGATTACAATGAGCAGTTCTTC. Translating gives CASSSGSRDYNEQFF.

V gene TRBV28 combines with J gene TRBJ2-5; perhaps TRBD2 as D (6 bases). The CDR3 sequence is 15 residues long. Per the germline V gene, CDR1 is MDHEN and CDR2 is SYDVKM. V was cut by 3 bases and J by 4 bases, with 15 bases left in between. The CDR3 nucleotides read TGTGCCAGCAGTTTGGGGGGAAGCAGGCCAGAGACCCAGTACTTC. Residues: CASSLGGSRPETQYF.

J is TRBJ1-4 and V is TRBV7-2; no clear D gene. Germline assignment: CDR1 SGHTA and CDR2 FQGNSA. Between the trimmed V and J ends, which lost 5 bases and 6 bases, there was a span of 13 bases. The CDR3 runs to 14 residues. For the CDR3, the DNA is TGTGCCAGCAGCCCAGCGAGGGTAGATGAAAAACTGTTTTTT. This codes for CASSPARVDEKLFF.

The chain has TRBV19 and TRBJ2-5, with 7 bases matching TRBD2. Germline-derived CDR1 and CDR2 are LNHDA and SQIVND (reference sequence). The length of the CDR3 is 16 residues. Trimming at V came to 1 base and at J to 5 bases, leaving 10 bases not matched to a gene. The CDR3 here is CASSIGAGVPAETQYF. The CDR3 DNA is TGTGCCAGTAGTATAGGTGCGGGAGTGCCGGCGGAGACCCAGTACTTC.

The chain couples TRBV28 to TRBJ2-1; possibly TRBD2 for D (5 bases). The V end lost 6 bases, the J end lost 5 bases, and 17 bases lay between the germline ends. The CDR3 totals 15 residues. Germline CDR1 and CDR2: MDHEN and SYDVKM. The CDR3 loop is CASRAGGGENNEQFF. The DNA for the CDR3 is TGTGCCAGCAGGGCAGGAGGTGGAGAAAACAATGAGCAGTTCTTC.

The genes are TRBV19 and TRBJ1-2, with TRBD1 as a possible D gene (6 bases). The V and J ends lost 0 bases and 3 bases respectively, with 17 bases between them. The CDR3 is 17 residues long. The V gene's germline CDR1 is LNHDA and CDR2 SQIVND (reference sequence). The CDR3 nucleotides are TGTGCCAGTAGTATAGATCGCGGGGGCCGAAAGGACTATGGCTACACCTTC. Amino acid sequence: CASSIDRGGRKDYGYTF.

The rearrangement uses TRBV7-9 and TRBJ1-1, with TRBD1 identical over 8 bases. Germline V gives CDR1 SEHNR, CDR2 FQNEAQ (reference sequence). The V and J ends lost 1 base and 13 bases, in that order; junction bases with no gene match: 8. This CDR3 spans 13 amino acids. This chain's CDR3 is CASSLGSTGVDFF. The CDR3 nucleotides read TGTGCCAGCAGCTTAGGGTCGACAGGGGTGGATTTCTTT.

The rearrangement links TRBV9 to TRBJ1-3, with 7 positions matching TRBD1. This CDR3 is 14 amino acids long. V dropped 4 bases and J dropped 4; count of bases not matched to a gene: 5. CDR1 is SGDLS, CDR2 YYNGEE, per germline. CDR3 loop: CASSYDREGNTIYF. CDR3 sequence (DNA): TGTGCCAGCAGCTACGACAGGGAAGGAAACACCATATATTTT.

This clone has only one observation. The chain has TRBV28 and TRBJ2-5; 9 nucleotides agree with TRBD1. After removal of 6 bases from V and 3 bases from J, the junction contained 11 bases not matched to a gene. CDR1 is MDHEN, CDR2 SYDVKM, per germline. This CDR3 spans 16 amino acids. The CDR3 DNA is TGTGCCAGCAGCATACCCGGGACAGGGATTAAAGAGACCCAGTACTTC. It codes for CASSIPGTGIKETQYF. Filled out from reference TRBV28 and TRBJ2-5, the complete variable domain reads DVKVTQSSRYLVKRTGEKVFLECVQDMDHENMFWYRQDPGLGLRLIYFSYDVKMKEKGDIPEGYSVSREKKERFSLILESASTNQTSMYLCASSIPGTGIKETQYFGPGTRLLVL.

The chain combines TRBV5-1 with TRBJ1-6, with 7 bases matching TRBD1. The CDR3 runs to 17 residues. Germline V gene data show CDR1 as SGHRS and CDR2 as YFSETQ. V lost 0 bases to trimming and J lost 8 bases; unmatched junction nucleotides: 11. CDR3 nucleotides: TGCGCCAGCAGCTTGGTTGGTAGGGCCAGGGGGGATTCACCCCTCCACTTT. This gives the protein CASSLVGRARGDSPLHF.

The rearrangement links TRBV14 to TRBJ2-3; D might be TRBD1 (5 bases). Trimming cost V 4 bases and J 5 bases, with 16 bases left between them. CDR3 length: 15 residues. Germline values: CDR1 SGHDN, CDR2 FVKESK. CDR3 in amino acids: CASSPKSIRGDTQYF. The CDR3 coding sequence is TGTGCCAGCAGCCCCAAATCTATAAGGGGAGATACGCAGTATTTT.

This clone was recorded a few times. The chain couples TRBV10-3 to TRBJ1-1; perhaps TRBD1 as D (5 bases). V lost 3 bases, J lost 3 bases, and 11 bases lay in between. The CDR3 extends over 14 amino acids. Germline V gene data show CDR1 as ENHRY and CDR2 as SYGVKD. CDR3 region: CAISDGGEYTEAFF. The CDR3 nucleotides read TGTGCCATCAGTGACGGGGGGGAGTACACTGAAGCTTTCTTT.

J is TRBJ2-5 and V is TRBV28; 8 nucleotides agree with TRBD2. V was clipped by 8 bases and J by 5 bases; unmatched bases: 10. Germline loops: CDR1 MDHEN, CDR2 SYDVKM. This CDR3 contains 14 residues. For the CDR3, the DNA is TGTGCCAGCGGGATAGCGGGAAGTATGGAGACCCAGTACTTC. The encoded protein is CASGIAGSMETQYF.

This clone was counted a single time. This CDR3 is CASSLNQEGEQFF. CDR3 coding DNA: TGTGCCAGCAGCTTAAATCAGGAGGGTGAGCAGTTCTTC. The chain carries TRBV7-2 and TRBJ2-1; weak D call: TRBD2 (6 bases). V lost 2 bases and J lost 9, with 11 bases in between. The CDR3 has 13 residues. CDR1 is SGHTA and CDR2 is FQGNSA in the germline V gene.

This clone was counted a few times. The CDR3 spells CASSPGQGADRNGYTF. DNA of the CDR3: TGTGCCAGCTCACCTGGCCAGGGGGCAGATAGGAATGGCTACACCTTC. The chain combines TRBV18 with TRBJ1-2; TRBD1 aligns across 8 bases. CDR1 and CDR2 from the germline V gene are KGHSH and LQKENI. The CDR3 loop spans 16 amino acids. Trimming at V came to 3 bases and at J to 6 bases, leaving 12 bases not matched to a gene.

The V and J genes are TRBV7-3 and TRBJ2-2; 10 nucleotides agree with TRBD2. The CDR3 covers 16 residues. Looked up from germline, CDR1 is SGHTA and CDR2 is FQGTGA. V lost 5 bases and J lost 2; bases outside the gene matches: 5. CDR3 sequence: CASSRLAGGNTGELFF. The CDR3 DNA follows: TGTGCCAGCAGCAGATTAGCGGGAGGAAACACCGGGGAGCTGTTTTTT.

The V and J genes are TRBV5-8 and TRBJ1-6; no clear D. Germline values: CDR1 SGHTS, CDR2 YDEGEE. CDR3 length equals 17 residues. Deletions cut 3 bases from V and 0 bases from J, with 13 bases between. CDR3 DNA sequence: TGTGCCAGCAGCTGGGGAGACACGAGCTCCTATAATTCACCCCTCCACTTT. This encodes CASSWGDTSSYNSPLHF.

This chain connects TRBV5-1 to TRBJ2-2; D possibly corresponds to TRBD2 (5 bases). The V and J ends lost 5 bases and 6 bases respectively, with 14 bases between them. Germline V lookup: CDR1 SGHRS, CDR2 YFSETQ. This CDR3 contains 14 residues. This CDR3 is CASRSAGMAGELFF. For the CDR3, the DNA is TGCGCCAGCAGGTCCGCCGGGATGGCCGGGGAGCTGTTTTTT. The full variable domain, with the rest looked up from reference TRBV5-1 and TRBJ2-2, is KAGVTQTPRYLIKTRGQQVTLSCSPISGHRSVSWYQQTPGQGLQFLFEYFSETQRNKGNFPGRFSGRQFSNSRSEMNVSTLELGDSALYLCASRSAGMAGELFFGEGSRLTVL.

This chain uses TRBV27 with TRBJ2-2, with 15 bases that match TRBD2. In germline, CDR1 is MNHEY, CDR2 SMNVEV (reference sequence). V shed 5 bases and J 6 bases; nucleotides not matched to a gene: 22. The CDR3 is 22 residues long. CDR3 sequence (DNA): TGTGCCAGCAGTCCCCGTTCACCGGGACTAGCGGGAGGCACCCCCTTTGCCGGGGAGCTGTTTTTT. This sequence encodes CASSPRSPGLAGGTPFAGELFF.

The chain joins TRBV7-2 to TRBJ1-6, with a weak D call TRBD1 (6 bases). The CDR3 has 16 amino acids. Trimming cost V 5 bases and J 6 bases, with 17 bases left between them. CDR1 is SGHTA and CDR2 is FQGNSA in the germline V gene. The CDR3 loop reads CASSAQGSGVNSPLHF. CDR3 coding DNA: TGTGCCAGCAGCGCCCAGGGGAGTGGTGTTAATTCACCCCTCCACTTT.

CDR3 region: CSAGQGRGSYGYTF. CDR3 DNA: TGCAGCGCTGGACAGGGAAGAGGCAGTTATGGCTACACCTTC. The genes are TRBV29-1 and TRBJ1-2, with 8 bases identical to TRBD1. This CDR3 region has 14 residues. V was pared by 7 bases and J by 5 bases, with 12 bases of the junction left unmatched. CDR1 is SQVTM, CDR2 ANQGSEA, per germline.

V usage is TRBV28 and J usage is TRBJ2-6; possible D gene TRBD1, 6 bases. The CDR3 contains 16 residues. V gave up 3 bases and J gave up 1 base, with 10 bases separating them. From germline, CDR1 is MDHEN and CDR2 SYDVKM. The CDR3 protein is CASSLGHLSGANVLTF. The CDR3 region has the DNA TGTGCCAGCAGTTTGGGACATCTTTCTGGGGCCAACGTCCTGACTTTC.

This clone was detected only a few times. The chain employs TRBV5-1 and TRBJ2-7; 11 positions agree with TRBD2. The CDR3 loop spans 16 amino acids. From germline, CDR1 is SGHRS and CDR2 YFSETQ. V lost 1 base to trimming and J lost 1 base; unmatched junction nucleotides: 4. CDR3 sequence (DNA): TGCGCCAGCAGCTTGAAGGGACTAGCGGAATCCTACGAGCAGTACTTC. Its translation: CASSLKGLAESYEQYF.

The chain employs TRBV18 and TRBJ2-2; TRBD2 might be the D (5 bases). Trimming removed 0 bases at V and 7 bases at J, with 9 bases between. Germline-derived CDR1 and CDR2 are KGHSH and LQKENI. The CDR3 length is 14 residues. This CDR3 is CASSPPLGSGELFF. DNA of the CDR3: TGTGCCAGCTCACCACCACTGGGGAGCGGGGAGCTGTTTTTT.

This chain connects TRBV18 to TRBJ1-1; D ambiguous. Between the trimmed V and J ends, which lost 3 bases and 5 bases, there was a span of 13 bases. Per germline, CDR1 KGHSH and CDR2 LQKENI. The CDR3 is 14 amino acids. The CDR3 nucleotides are TGTGCCAGCTCACCTTATGGCGGAGGAACTGAAGCTTTCTTT. Translated, it gives CASSPYGGGTEAFF.

V is TRBV3-1 (or the pseudogene TRBV3-2) and J is TRBJ1-5; 7 bases are a match to TRBD1. V gave up 2 bases and J gave up 7 bases; unmatched junction bases: 11. CDR1 is LGHDT, CDR2 YNNKEL, per germline (reference sequence). This CDR3 comprises 16 residues. The CDR3 reads CASSQTILSGGQPQHF. The CDR3 DNA reads TGTGCCAGCAGCCAAACCATCCTGTCAGGGGGACAGCCCCAGCATTTT.

The V and J genes are TRBV5-1 and TRBJ2-1; D gene ambiguous. Germline V CDR1 and CDR2: SGHRS, YFSETQ. The CDR3 is made up of 13 amino acids. The V gene lost 0 bases and the J gene lost 7 bases, with 8 bases spanning the gap. The CDR3 DNA reads TGCGCCAGCAGCTTGGGGGTACAGAATGAGCAGTTCTTC. Translation: CASSLGVQNEQFF.

The chain joins TRBV19 to TRBJ2-3; possibly TRBD1 for D (6 bases). Trimming stripped 9 bases from V and 0 bases from J, with 19 bases between. The germline CDR1 and CDR2 sequences are LNHDA and SQIVND (reference sequence). The CDR3 length is 16 residues. The CDR3 DNA reads as TGTGCCAGCAAAATTAGGGGCAGGGGAAGCACAGATACGCAGTATTTT. Translation: CASKIRGRGSTDTQYF.